The rows below give T cell receptor beta chains drawn from one sample of a study of T cell responses to AZD1222 COVID-19 vaccine. The table came from immunoSEQ multiplex PCR; TCRdb's copy has only in-frame clones and leaves some out. This sample has roughly 120,000 clones; under 90% occur once, and the top ten carry 3.5% to 5%. The sample consisted of peripheral blood, taken on day 0 of AZD1222 vaccination. The receptors were gathered from an adult in good health. CDR3s leave out the opening cysteine and the closing phenylalanine or tryptophan. Clone size is not always given. Where it is, it says once, few, many or a class for expanded clones.

clone_size j_call v_call cdr3_aa
NA TRBJ2-7 TRBV27 ASSFVSGGGYEQY
NA TRBJ1-3 TRBV10-3 AIRGTVTSGNTIY
few TRBJ2-6 TRBV7-9 ASSSLPGGANVLT
NA TRBJ1-4 TRBV27 ASSLFPLDNPATNEKLF
NA TRBJ1-1 TRBV5-4 ASSSRGGDTEAF
NA TRBJ2-1 TRBV12-1 ASSFDTILSYNEQF
NA TRBJ2-3 TRBV10-3 AISESAGGYTDTQY
NA TRBJ1-2 TRBV30 ACLDRRGFGYT
NA TRBJ2-7 TRBV11-2 ASSRAGGEQY
NA TRBJ2-1 TRBV10-3 AISESGLAGNEQF
NA TRBJ1-1 TRBV19 ASSRYSPGRMNTEAF
NA TRBJ2-7 TRBV6-1 ASSEWFGDRALEQY
NA TRBJ2-5 TRBV5-4 ASSLGQGLAETQY
NA TRBJ1-4 TRBV2 ASSLRVSRANEKLF
NA TRBJ1-4 TRBV7-2 ASKGGTANEKLF
NA TRBJ2-7 TRBV6-5 ASSRTSERPYEQY
NA TRBJ2-7 TRBV12-5 ASGPSITRVFHEQY
NA TRBJ1-5 TRBV12-3/TRBV12-4 ASSLNNQPQH
once TRBJ1-2 TRBV25-1 ASSEGYYGYT
NA TRBJ1-2 TRBV3-1/TRBV3-2 ASSQGTQVYGYT
NA TRBJ2-7 TRBV5-4 ASSRPGSASGEQY
NA TRBJ2-4 TRBV7-8 ASSSLSGGGPQTKNIQY
NA TRBJ1-2 TRBV5-6 ASSLAGRDNYGYT
NA TRBJ1-5 TRBV6-5 ASSFKAREGQPQH
medium-sized TRBJ1-3 TRBV18 ASSPEAGGNTIY
NA TRBJ1-5 TRBV3-1/TRBV3-2 ASSRLQGSQPQH
NA TRBJ2-1 TRBV11-2 ASSFVGNYNEQF
few TRBJ1-2 TRBV23-1 ASSHDDRIYGYT
few TRBJ2-2 TRBV29-1 SALRLAGLRGELF
NA TRBJ2-1 TRBV5-1 ASSLRGGSSYNEQF
NA TRBJ1-6 TRBV5-1 ASSLGAEGDSPLH
NA TRBJ2-5 TRBV19 ASTSRDRVETQY
NA TRBJ2-1 TRBV4-1 ASSQGSGYNEQF
NA TRBJ1-3 TRBV3-1/TRBV3-2 ASTPGGGRGNTIY
NA TRBJ2-1 TRBV3-1/TRBV3-2 ASSPSPWGVGDEQF
NA TRBJ2-1 TRBV7-9 ASSFPLGAYNEQF
NA TRBJ1-4 TRBV3-1/TRBV3-2 ASSPRAGEKLF
NA TRBJ2-1 TRBV4-1 ASSRVAGSRNNEQF
NA TRBJ2-1 TRBV15 ATSTGTSGTNEQF
NA TRBJ2-7 TRBV20-1 SASPLQGNEQY
NA TRBJ2-7 TRBV6-5 ASSSSGSRYEQY
NA TRBJ1-2 TRBV29-1 SVDGGVGYGYT
few TRBJ1-1 TRBV4-1 ASSQVGGTEAF
NA TRBJ1-1 TRBV24-1 ATSDAKGQPTEAF
NA TRBJ1-2 TRBV5-1 ASSMTGGDGYT
NA TRBJ2-7 TRBV27 ASSPYNRGRDHEQY
NA TRBJ2-7 TRBV2 ASTAPSSYEQY
NA TRBJ1-6 TRBV11-2 ASRPGSRNSPLH
few TRBJ1-4 TRBV6-6 ASSLGQGAKLF
NA TRBJ1-4 TRBV28 ASSSRQGDEKLF